This TCR beta chain stems from a study of shared clonotypes between healthy human individuals. Every immunoSEQ plate was one replicate of a subset's evenly spread DNA. Using immunoSEQ multiplex PCR, the repertoire was profiled, and TCRdb retains in-frame clones only, with some absent. The sample holds hundreds of thousands of clones, around 79% seen once. There were no recent acute infections or vaccinations among the donors, who were healthy HIV-negative adults. The ends were cut back, 5 bases at V and 4 bases at J, with 15 bases in the middle. The germline CDR1 and CDR2 sequences are SGHTA and FQGNSA. CDR3 length: 14 residues.

The source material was PBMCs. The source is a woman between 40 and 50 years old in good health. Some clones in this sample may be carry-over from other donors' samples. The chain has TRBV7-2 and TRBJ2-7, with D perhaps given as TRBD1 or TRBD2 (7 bases each). The CDR3 DNA sequence: TGTGCCAGCAGCCCCAGGGGGAGGGCGTACGAGCAGTACTTC. As protein: CASSPRGRAYEQYF.